This TCR beta chain was profiled in a study of a mutant IDH1 vaccine in newly diagnosed glioma. Turning to the study itself: Patients were started on vaccination 4-6 weeks after radiotherapy alone, or with temozolomide cycles. Earlier therapy was either radiotherapy, temozolomide, or both, and most got both. V12 occurred at week 35 and V13 at week 47.

In the case of this clone: Antigen: not known.

Sequenced by immunoSEQ multiplex PCR; TCRdb stores in-frame clones only, minus some. The data contain roughly 54,000 clones, 84% of them singletons. Time point given: week 35, safety follow-up. A 20-mer mutant IDH1 peptide at 300 ug was injected subcutaneously with topical imiquimod. The sequence was obtained from a woman between 18 and 29 years old with glioma. Sequencing used PBMCs, obtained from a glioma patient whose treatment included an IDH1 peptide vaccine.

CDR3 bases: TGTGCCAGCTCTTCGGTGGTGATCTATGGCTACACCTTC. This sequence encodes CASSSVVIYGYTF. This chain joins TRBV2 and TRBJ1-2; D call uncertain. The germline V and J ends were trimmed by 8 bases and 4 bases, with 14 bases remaining between them. Germline lookup yields CDR1 SNHLY and CDR2 FYNNEI. CDR3 length equals 13 residues.